This T cell receptor beta chain appears in the sequencing data of a study of T cells after yellow fever vaccination. Study-wide findings and caveats: Weaker overall was a secondary response that nonetheless peaked faster, on day 5 versus 15.

Germline values: CDR1 DFQATT, CDR2 SNEGSKA (reference sequence). This CDR3 is built from 15 residues. Unmatched junction bases numbered 8, after V lost 0 bases and J lost 4 bases. This clonotype was picked up a small number of times. Its specificity is not known. One entry per CDR3 protein results from TCRdb running MiXCR on the 5' RACE reads. The sample carries 450,000 to 600,000 distinct CDR3 sequences, approximately 16% recorded once. Source: PBMCs, taken around 5 days after the first yellow fever vaccination. This sequence was found in a man between 18 and 29 years old who received the YFV17D yellow fever vaccine. The chain couples TRBV20-1 to TRBJ2-5; 7 nucleotides match TRBD1. The CDR3 spells CSAREEEGAGETQYF. In nucleotides, the CDR3 is TGCAGTGCTAGAGAAGAAGAGGGGGCGGGAGAGACCCAGTACTTC.